The clone carrying this T cell receptor (beta chain) was seen ten or more times. This entry is derived from a study of regulatory T cells in long-lasting Graves disease. Construction of the TCR beta libraries employed iRepertoire HTBI primers in conjunction with Arm-PCR of CDR3 regions. Each CDR3 protein gets one entry after TCRdb re-called the multiplex PCR reads with MiXCR. The sample lists under 300,000 distinct CDR3 sequences, approximately 18% occurring once. V lost 4 bases and J lost 4, with 7 bases in between. The V gene's germline CDR1 is SNHLY and CDR2 FYNNEI. CDR3 length: 12 residues. As to time point: newly diagnosed GD, antithyroid drugs for less than 3 months. From RNA extracted from PBMCs, the TCR library was made. These same records also appear under a second study, on T cells in Graves' hyperthyroidism and ophthalmopathy. That source reports: Diagnoses were established using clinical symptoms, serum thyroxine and TRAb, thyroid ultrasound and orbital computed tomography.

The source is a young woman with Graves disease. Specimen: peripheral blood mononuclear cells (PBMCs), collected at new diagnosis, from a patient treated with antithyroid drugs. The rearrangement uses TRBV2 and TRBJ1-2; possibly TRBD1 for D (6 bases). In DNA form, the CDR3 reads TGTGCCAGCAGTGTAGGGGGCTATGGCTACACCTTC. Protein sequence: CASSVGGYGYTF.